This record looks at one T cell receptor (beta chain) sequence and its context. This sample was included in a study of radiotherapy plus CTLA-4 blockade in lung cancer. In chemo-refractory metastatic non-small-cell lung cancer, patients got ipilimumab CTLA-4 blockade together with focal radiation. Method: immunoSEQ multiplex PCR; TCRdb's copy keeps in-frame clones and lacks some. Among under 95,000 clones listed, around 80% were seen once. CDR1 is MNHNS and CDR2 is SASEGT in the germline V gene. Losses at the gene ends were 4 bases for V and 1 base for J; bases not matched to a gene: 12. This CDR3 is 18 amino acids long.

The J gene is TRBJ2-1, the V gene TRBV6-1, with TRBD2 identical over 8 bases. The clonotype originates from a human donor with non-small cell lung cancer who had stable disease on radiotherapy plus ipilimumab. Material: peripheral blood, obtained from a patient treated with radiotherapy plus ipilimumab. DNA for the CDR3: TGTGCCAGCAGTGCCTCGGGAGGGGGGGGTCTATCCTACAATGAGCAGTTCTTC. This sequence encodes CASSASGGGGLSYNEQFF.